The 5 T cell receptor beta chains presented below share a single source sample, sequenced in a study of graft-versus-host responses after intestinal transplantation. TCRdb keeps only in-frame clones here, not all; method: immunoSEQ multiplex PCR. The repertoire holds under 150,000 clones, with around nine tenths as singletons. The antigens of these receptors remain unknown. This specimen was unstimulated CD4+ T cells sorted from spleen or lymph node cells, taken before intestinal transplant. These receptors all stem from a human donor who received an intestinal transplant.

The gene calls are TRBV5-1 and TRBJ2-3; TRBD1 might be the D (6 bases). From germline, CDR1 is SGHRS and CDR2 YFSETQ. CDR3 size: 16 residues. V was trimmed by 4 bases and J by 2 bases, leaving 17 bases between them. The CDR3 spells CASSHGQNIDTDTQYF. Here the CDR3 DNA reads TGCGCCAGCAGCCACGGACAGAACATAGACACAGATACGCAGTATTTT.

The V and J genes are TRBV29-1 and TRBJ1-2; 9 nucleotides match TRBD1. The CDR3 has 12 amino acids. Germline CDR1 and CDR2: SQVTM and ANQGSEA. V dropped 7 bases and J dropped 8; count of bases not matched to a gene: 8. The CDR3 reads CSGAGTGSGYTF. CDR3 bases: TGCAGCGGCGCCGGGACAGGGTCCGGCTACACCTTC.

The CDR3 spells CASSGTSPYSGANVLTF. The CDR3 DNA reads TGTGCCAGCAGTGGGACTAGCCCCTACTCTGGGGCCAACGTCCTGACTTTC. This sequence joins TRBV2 and TRBJ2-6; TRBD2 matches 8 bases. This CDR3 region has 17 residues. Germline CDR1 reads SNHLY; CDR2 reads FYNNEI. Trimming took 4 bases from V and 0 from J; bases not matched to a gene: 5.

The genes are TRBV19 and TRBJ2-5; TRBD1 is a possible D gene (6 bases). Germline V gives CDR1 LNHDA, CDR2 SQIVND (reference sequence). The V end lost 2 bases, the J end lost 2 bases, and 12 bases lay between the germline ends. The length of the CDR3 is 15 residues. CDR3 residues: CASSIRRQVQETQYF. In DNA form, the CDR3 reads TGTGCCAGTAGTATAAGGCGACAGGTACAAGAGACCCAGTACTTC.

CDR3 sequence reads: CASNPTGFDTEAFF. Here the CDR3 DNA reads TGTGCCAGCAACCCGACAGGGTTCGACACTGAAGCTTTCTTT. The J gene is TRBJ1-1, the V gene TRBV6-1; 7 bases are shared with TRBD1. The CDR3 contains 14 residues. Trimming cost V 7 bases and J 3 bases; bases outside gene matches: 8. Germline V CDR1 and CDR2: MNHNS, SASEGT.